These 27 T cell receptor beta chains were sequenced from one sample in a study of blood T cell repertoires in COVID-19. Clones were sequenced by immunoSEQ multiplex PCR, and TCRdb holds only the in-frame ones, with some missing. The sample includes approximately 150,000 clones, 87% of them seen just once. Sequenced: peripheral blood. Receptors were obtained from a woman between 45 and 65 years old with active or convalescent COVID-19.

This clone was seen only a few times. This chain links TRBV4-1 with TRBJ1-5; 9 nucleotides match TRBD1. Germline lookup yields CDR1 MGHRA and CDR2 YSYEKL. This CDR3 region has 18 residues. The trim removed 2 bases at V and 6 bases at J, leaving 14 bases unmatched. CDR3 bases: TGCGCCAGCAGCCAACAGATCGTACAGGGGGCCAGGGGTCAGCCCCAGCATTTT. It codes for CASSQQIVQGARGQPQHF.

This clone was seen more than once but under ten times. This sequence joins TRBV9 and TRBJ2-7; 9 bases match TRBD2. This CDR3 comprises 15 residues. Germline values: CDR1 SGDLS, CDR2 YYNGEE. J lost 0 bases, V lost 3 bases, and 4 bases had no gene match. The CDR3 is CASSARGLASYEQYF. The CDR3, as DNA: TGTGCCAGCAGCGCGAGGGGACTAGCCTCCTACGAGCAGTACTTC.

As regards this clone: The sample holds other DNA sequences that translate to the same CDR3. This rearrangement joins TRBV6-6 to TRBJ1-2, with D uncertain. Germline values: CDR1 MNHNY, CDR2 SVGAGI (reference sequence). The CDR3 consists of 13 residues. V lost 6 bases and J lost 4, with 12 bases in between. CDR3 coding DNA: TGTGCCAGCAGCCCCGATCGAGCCTATGGCTACACCTTC. This codes for CASSPDRAYGYTF.

The J gene is TRBJ1-2, the V gene TRBV7-9, with 10 positions matching TRBD1. The CDR3 contains 17 residues. The V and J ends lost 4 bases and 1 base, in that order; junction bases with no gene match: 9. CDR1 and CDR2 from the germline V gene are SEHNR and FQNEAQ (reference sequence). For the CDR3, the DNA is TGTGCCAGCAGCTCGTCCCGGGACAGGGGAAATAACTATGGCTACACCTTC. It translates to CASSSSRDRGNNYGYTF.

The V and J genes are TRBV3-1 (or the pseudogene TRBV3-2) and TRBJ2-1; TRBD2 is a possible D gene (5 bases). Trimming took 0 bases from V and 3 from J, leaving 12 bases between them. There are 16 residues in the CDR3. Germline CDR1 is LGHDT and CDR2 is YNNKEL (reference sequence). As DNA, the CDR3 is TGTGCCAGCAGCCAAGACGGAGCGGCTCTCTACAATGAGCAGTTCTTC. It yields the protein CASSQDGAALYNEQFF.

The genes are TRBV28 and TRBJ2-1; 13 bases align to TRBD2. CDR1 and CDR2 from the germline V gene are MDHEN and SYDVKM. The CDR3 length is 16 residues. V lost 6 bases to trimming and J lost 6 bases; unmatched junction nucleotides: 8. The CDR3 nucleotides read TGTGCCAGCAGGCCTTCACTAGCGGGAGGGTTCAATGAGCAGTTCTTC. Amino acids: CASRPSLAGGFNEQFF.

Written as DNA, the CDR3 is TGTGCCAGCAGCCCACAGGGCATTTCTGGAAACACCATATATTTT. Its protein is CASSPQGISGNTIYF. The chain couples TRBV9 to TRBJ1-3; TRBD1 might be the D (6 bases). Trimming cost V 4 bases and J 1 base, with 12 bases left between them. The germline CDR1 and CDR2 sequences are SGDLS and YYNGEE. CDR3 length: 15 residues.

The CDR3 DNA sequence: TGTGCCAGCAGCGTAACCCTGCGTAGGCAGGACAATGAGCAGTTCTTC. Amino acid sequence: CASSVTLRRQDNEQFF. The chain is built from TRBV9 and TRBJ2-1; no clear D. This CDR3 comprises 16 residues. V gave up 1 base and J gave up 5 bases, with 16 bases separating them. Germline V gene lookup returns CDR1 SGDLS and CDR2 YYNGEE.

This clone was observed a handful of times. V gene TRBV7-2 combines with J gene TRBJ2-7; D is ambiguous. The V gene lost 1 base and the J gene lost 7 bases, with 11 bases spanning the gap. There are 13 residues in the CDR3. From germline, CDR1 is SGHTA and CDR2 FQGNSA. The CDR3 protein is CASSLERGREQYF. CDR3 coding DNA: TGTGCCAGCAGCTTAGAGCGCGGTAGGGAGCAGTACTTC.

The V gene is TRBV28, the J gene TRBJ2-1; TRBD2 matches at 15 bases. V shed 6 bases, J shed 8 bases, and the junction held 5 bases outside the gene matches. Per the germline V gene, CDR1 is MDHEN and CDR2 is SYDVKM. The CDR3 extends over 15 amino acids. The DNA of the CDR3 is TGTGCCAGCAGCACTAGGACTAGCGGGAGGGATGAGCAGTTCTTC. Translation: CASSTRTSGRDEQFF. Supplemented by reference TRBV28 and TRBJ2-1, the full variable domain reads DVKVTQSSRYLVKRTGEKVFLECVQDMDHENMFWYRQDPGLGLRLIYFSYDVKMKEKGDIPEGYSVSREKKERFSLILESASTNQTSMYLCASSTRTSGRDEQFFGPGTRLTVL.

The chain combines TRBV5-6 with TRBJ1-3; no definite D call. Germline V gene sequence: CDR1 SGHDT, CDR2 YYEEEE. The CDR3 sequence is 15 residues long. V was clipped by 0 bases and J by 0 bases, with 7 bases between them. CDR3: CASSLGRGSGNTIYF. In DNA form, the CDR3 reads TGTGCCAGCAGCTTGGGTCGGGGCTCTGGAAACACCATATATTTT.

This chain links TRBV30 with TRBJ1-6, with unresolved D. Trimming took off 7 bases at V and 5 bases at J, with 12 bases between the two ends. From germline, CDR1 is GTSNPN and CDR2 SVGIG (reference sequence). The CDR3 sequence is 13 residues long. CDR3 sequence: CASDTTDNSPLHF. The CDR3 nucleotides read TGTGCCTCCGACACCACAGATAATTCACCCCTCCACTTT. The entire variable domain, with the rest obtained from reference TRBV30 and TRBJ1-6, is as follows: SQTIHQWPATLVQPVGSPLSLECTVEGTSNPNLYWYRQAAGRGLQLLFYSVGIGQISSEVPQNLSASRPQDRQFILSSKKLLLSDSGFYLCASDTTDNSPLHFGNGTRLTVT.

The V gene is TRBV19, the J gene TRBJ1-2, with 9 bases matching TRBD1. This CDR3 contains 18 residues. Germline values: CDR1 LNHDA, CDR2 SQIVND (reference sequence). After removal of 7 bases from V and 8 bases from J, the junction contained 23 bases not matched to a gene. The CDR3 DNA reads TGTGCCAGTACCAAAGCGACCGGGACAGGGCGCTCCCCCTGGGGCTACACCTTC. This sequence encodes CASTKATGTGRSPWGYTF.

This clone was counted once. This sequence joins TRBV7-8 and TRBJ1-2, with TRBD1 as a possible D gene (6 bases). V was cut by 4 bases and J by 8 bases, with 14 bases left in between. Per the germline V gene, CDR1 is SGHVS and CDR2 is FQNEAQ. This CDR3 region has 13 residues. The CDR3 reads CASSYRAAEGYTF. CDR3 nucleotides: TGTGCCAGCAGCTACAGGGCGGCAGAAGGCTACACCTTC.

The DNA for the CDR3 is TGTGCCAGCAGCGCCGACTGGAGCGGGAGGGGTCAAGAGACCCAGTACTTC. Encoded protein: CASSADWSGRGQETQYF. The chain couples TRBV5-8 to TRBJ2-5; 10 bases line up with TRBD2. Per germline, CDR1 SGHTS and CDR2 YDEGEE. Trimming at V came to 4 bases and at J to 2 bases, leaving 11 bases not matched to a gene. The CDR3 contains 17 residues.

The rearrangement joins TRBV9 to TRBJ2-7; 8 nucleotides agree with TRBD1. V dropped 0 bases and J dropped 10; count of bases not matched to a gene: 15. The CDR3 is 16 residues long. CDR1 is SGDLS and CDR2 is YYNGEE in the germline V gene. This chain's CDR3 is CASSVGYDLGTGEQYF. The CDR3 DNA is TGTGCCAGCAGCGTAGGATATGACCTGGGGACAGGTGAACAGTACTTC.

In this sample, this clone turned up a few times. The chain links TRBV19 to TRBJ2-1; TRBD2 agrees at 8 bases. The CDR3 is made up of 15 amino acids. The trim removed 4 bases at V and 6 bases at J, leaving 8 bases unmatched. Germline V lookup: CDR1 LNHDA, CDR2 SQIVND (reference sequence). The CDR3 here is CASSNGLAGFNEQFF. The CDR3, as DNA: TGTGCCAGTAGTAACGGCTTAGCGGGGTTCAATGAGCAGTTCTTC.

This clone came up once. V usage is TRBV5-5 and J usage is TRBJ2-1; 9 positions match TRBD1. Germline V CDR1 and CDR2: SGHKS, YYEKEE (reference sequence). The CDR3 is 15 residues long. Losses at the gene ends were 4 bases for V and 7 bases for J; bases not matched to a gene: 9. CDR3 sequence reads: CASSLRDRDINEQFF. The CDR3 nucleotides are TGTGCCAGCAGCCTCCGGGACAGGGATATAAATGAGCAGTTCTTC.

The chain recombines TRBV5-6 with TRBJ1-1; a weak D match, TRBD1 (5 bases). Germline V lookup: CDR1 SGHDT, CDR2 YYEEEE. CDR3 length: 15 amino acids. Trimming stripped 0 bases from V and 5 bases from J, with 14 bases between. CDR3 loop: CASSLVPGQRTEAFF. The CDR3 nucleotides read TGTGCCAGCAGCTTGGTTCCAGGACAAAGAACTGAAGCTTTCTTT.

The chain recombines TRBV11-2 with TRBJ2-1, with D unclear. CDR3 length: 11 amino acids. V lost 7 bases, J lost 7 bases, and 8 bases lay in between. Germline V CDR1 and CDR2: SGHAT, FQNNGV. The CDR3 is CASTRGNEQFF. The CDR3 bases are TGTGCCAGCACTAGAGGTAATGAGCAGTTCTTC.

V and J are TRBV6-5 and TRBJ2-7, with 7 nucleotides matching TRBD1. Germline trimming cut 6 bases from V and 3 bases from J; bases unmatched to any gene: 5. CDR3 length: 13 amino acids. Germline V gene data show CDR1 as MNHEY and CDR2 as SVGAGI. The CDR3 DNA follows: TGTGCCAGCAGCGTCGGGACAGTCTACGAGCAGTACTTC. Translated: CASSVGTVYEQYF.

This sequence joins TRBV7-2 and TRBJ1-1, with a tentative D call TRBD1 (6 bases). V was trimmed by 5 bases and J by 4 bases, leaving 20 bases between them. Germline CDR1 reads SGHTA; CDR2 reads FQGNSA. The length of the CDR3 is 16 residues. The CDR3 is CASSPQSTGVGTEAFF. Here the CDR3 DNA reads TGTGCCAGCAGCCCACAGTCGACAGGCGTGGGCACTGAAGCTTTCTTT.

V and J are TRBV18 and TRBJ2-3; a weak D match, TRBD1 (5 bases). The CDR3 has 19 residues. The germline CDR1 and CDR2 sequences are KGHSH and LQKENI. V lost 3 bases and J lost 3, with 25 bases in between. The CDR3 region has the DNA TGTGCCAGCTCACCGGGGCTACTTACCCAGCGTTCAGTTACAGATACGCAGTATTTT. Translating gives CASSPGLLTQRSVTDTQYF.

This chain connects TRBV18 to TRBJ1-2; TRBD1 agrees at 8 bases. Germline V CDR1 and CDR2: KGHSH, LQKENI. With V trimmed by 0 bases and J by 4 bases, 7 bases remained unmatched. The CDR3 contains 16 residues. CDR3 region: CASSPPDRDGAYGYTF. DNA of the CDR3: TGTGCCAGCTCACCACCGGACAGGGACGGCGCCTATGGCTACACCTTC. Full variable domain (outside the CDR3, taken from reference TRBV18 and TRBJ1-2): NAGVMQNPRHLVRRRGQEARLRCSPMKGHSHVYWYRQLPEEGLKFMVYLQKENIIDESGMPKERFSAEFPKEGPSILRIQQVVRGDSAAYFCASSPPDRDGAYGYTFGSGTRLTVV.

This clone is a singleton in its sample. The rearrangement links TRBV6-5 to TRBJ2-7, with TRBD1 identical over 7 bases. V lost 6 bases and J lost 2; bases outside the gene matches: 4. The CDR3 length is 13 residues. CDR1 is MNHEY, CDR2 SVGAGI, per germline. CDR3 sequence reads: CASSWDSTYEQYF. In DNA form, the CDR3 reads TGTGCCAGCAGCTGGGACAGCACCTACGAGCAGTACTTC.

The CDR3 protein is CASSRNTEAFF. Here the CDR3 DNA reads TGTGCCAGCTCGCGGAACACTGAAGCTTTCTTT. This chain joins TRBV28 and TRBJ1-1; D ambiguous. Per the germline V gene, CDR1 is MDHEN and CDR2 is SYDVKM. The germline V and J ends were trimmed by 8 bases and 1 base, with 5 bases remaining between them. The CDR3 is 11 residues long.

The chain links TRBV27 to TRBJ1-5; D is ambiguous. V lost 1 base and J 7 bases, leaving 14 bases between the germline ends. The germline V gene encodes CDR1 MNHEY and CDR2 SMNVEV (reference sequence). The CDR3 totals 15 residues. CDR3 sequence reads: CASSLLAGEGQPQHF. DNA of the CDR3: TGTGCCAGCAGTTTATTGGCTGGGGAGGGACAGCCCCAGCATTTT.